Listed here is a single TCR beta chain. The data were taken from a study of blood T cell repertoires in COVID-19. Profiling relied on immunoSEQ multiplex PCR, and the TCRdb table lists in-frame clones only, not all of them. The data contain roughly 260,000 clones, about 88% of them singletons. This TCR derives from a man in his sixties who had recovered from COVID-19. The sample was peripheral blood.

The CDR3 nucleotides are TGTGCCAGCAGTTACTCGAATGGGGCTGGCGAAAAACTGTTTTTT. This encodes CASSYSNGAGEKLFF. The rearrangement joins TRBV6-5 to TRBJ1-4; D is perhaps TRBD1 (5 bases). V was clipped by 0 bases and J by 8 bases, with 13 bases between them. Per germline, CDR1 MNHEY and CDR2 SVGAGI. The CDR3 is 15 amino acids.